These 8 T cell receptor beta chains were all obtained from the same sample, sequenced in a study of cytomegalovirus exposure and HLA in healthy donors. Both 60 Vbeta primers and 13 Jbeta primers went into the PCR. The assay was immunoSEQ multiplex PCR, and TCRdb's table has in-frame clones only and misses some. There are about 170,000 clones in the sample; 75% to 85% occur only once, and 0.6% to 0.9% lies in the top ten. Sequencing was performed on PBMCs. The origin of the receptors is a female donor in good health and CMV-seronegative.

The V and J genes are TRBV10-3 and TRBJ2-1; 8 positions agree with TRBD1. This CDR3 spans 15 amino acids. Germline trimming cut 2 bases from V and 3 bases from J; bases unmatched to any gene: 3. The germline V gene encodes CDR1 ENHRY and CDR2 SYGVKD. The CDR3 here is CAISEGRGLYNEQFF. The CDR3 DNA is TGTGCCATCAGTGAGGGCAGGGGGCTCTACAATGAGCAGTTCTTC.

The rearrangement links TRBV7-9 to TRBJ2-3, with D uncertain. CDR1 is SEHNR, CDR2 FQNEAQ, per germline (reference sequence). Deletions cut 2 bases from V and 0 bases from J, with 6 bases between. There are 14 residues in the CDR3. CDR3 residues: CASSLSISTDTQYF. DNA for the CDR3: TGTGCCAGCAGCTTATCCATTAGCACAGATACGCAGTATTTT.

This clone was found once. The chain uses TRBV18 and TRBJ1-2, with 9 nucleotides matching TRBD1. The V gene end was trimmed by 3 bases and the J gene end by 4 bases; junction bases not matched to a gene: 6. CDR3 size: 15 residues. CDR1 and CDR2 (germline): KGHSH, LQKENI. CDR3 DNA sequence: TGTGCCAGCTCACCTCGACAGGGGGAACCCTATGGCTACACCTTC. It is translated as CASSPRQGEPYGYTF.

This chain uses TRBV5-4 with TRBJ2-3; D may be TRBD2 (6 bases). The CDR3 length is 15 residues. CDR1 is SGHNT and CDR2 is YYREEE in the germline V gene (reference sequence). V was cut by 7 bases and J by 8 bases, with 23 bases left in between. The CDR3 DNA sequence: TGTGCCAGCTCTTGGGGGGTAGTTATCGGGAGTACGCAGTATTTT. Translation gives CASSWGVVIGSTQYF.

V usage is TRBV30 and J usage is TRBJ2-2; D is uncertain. The CDR3 is 12 residues long. With 1 base removed from V and 7 bases from J, the gap between germline ends came to 7 bases. Germline CDR1 reads GTSNPN; CDR2 reads SVGIG (reference sequence). CDR3 residues: CAWSAGYGELFF. The CDR3, as DNA: TGTGCCTGGAGTGCCGGGTACGGGGAGCTGTTTTTT.

The chain combines TRBV9 with TRBJ1-1; D possibly corresponds to TRBD1 (5 bases). Germline values: CDR1 SGDLS, CDR2 YYNGEE. This CDR3 contains 17 residues. V was cut by 0 bases and J by 3 bases, with 18 bases left in between. The CDR3 region has the DNA TGTGCCAGCAGCGTAGGGTCAGGGCATGGTTCTTACACTGAAGCTTTCTTT. Encoded protein: CASSVGSGHGSYTEAFF.

V usage is TRBV28 and J usage is TRBJ1-5; 10 bases map to TRBD1. The CDR3 sequence is 15 residues long. V was pared by 2 bases and J by 6 bases, with 4 bases of the junction left unmatched. Germline lookup yields CDR1 MDHEN and CDR2 SYDVKM. CDR3 residues: CASSLPGQGSQPQHF. CDR3 nucleotide sequence: TGTGCCAGCAGTTTACCGGGACAGGGGAGTCAGCCCCAGCATTTT.

This clone was detected only a few times. This chain uses TRBV23-1 with TRBJ1-1, with D maybe TRBD1 (6 bases). TRBV23-1 is an open reading frame, and its role is uncertain. The CDR3 is made up of 15 amino acids. Trimming cost V 3 bases and J 3 bases, with 14 bases left between them. The CDR3 DNA sequence: TGCGCCAGCAGTCATCGGGACACGGGCCACACTGAAGCTTTCTTT. Its translation: CASSHRDTGHTEAFF.